This passage covers 14 T cell receptor beta chains from one sample sequenced in a study of blood T cell repertoires in COVID-19. Profiled with immunoSEQ multiplex PCR; TCRdb holds only in-frame clones, not every one. Seen here are 110,000 to 150,000 clones, approximately 80% observed once, and the top ten hold roughly 10%. Sequencing used peripheral blood. These TCRs come from a man in his fifties or sixties with active or convalescent COVID-19.

The chain's CDR3 is CASSLHTGTGVETQYF. As DNA, the CDR3 is TGTGCCAGCAGCTTACATACCGGGACAGGGGTGGAGACCCAGTACTTC. The chain employs TRBV7-6 and TRBJ2-5; 10 nucleotides align to TRBD1. Germline V gene sequence: CDR1 SGHVS, CDR2 FNYEAQ. V was pared by 2 bases and J by 5 bases, with 8 bases of the junction left unmatched. The CDR3 is 16 amino acids.

The CDR3 is CASTWASSTDTQYF. DNA for the CDR3: TGTGCCAGTACTTGGGCGTCTAGCACAGATACGCAGTATTTT. The chain carries TRBV19 and TRBJ2-3; D remains ambiguous. Trimming cost V 7 bases and J 0 bases, with 11 bases left between them. The CDR3 runs to 14 residues. Germline V gene data show CDR1 as LNHDA and CDR2 as SQIVND (reference sequence).

This clone was seen just once. The chain couples TRBV4-3 to TRBJ1-2, with D possibly being TRBD1 (5 bases). Germline CDR1 is LGHNA and CDR2 is YSLEER. The CDR3 spans 14 residues. Trimming pared 0 bases from V and 3 bases from J, leaving 8 bases between. The CDR3 DNA sequence: TGCGCCAGCAGCCAAGATAGGGGTGACTATGGCTACACCTTC. Residues: CASSQDRGDYGYTF.

This chain connects TRBV24-1 to TRBJ2-3; TRBD2 matches at 9 bases. Germline trimming cut 3 bases from V and 2 bases from J; bases unmatched to any gene: 11. The CDR3 runs 18 residues. Germline V lookup: CDR1 KGHDR, CDR2 SFDVKD. The CDR3 loop is CATSDRRESGGYTDTQYF. The CDR3, as DNA: TGTGCCACCAGTGATCGGCGTGAGAGCGGGGGGTACACAGATACGCAGTATTTT.

This chain uses TRBV2 with TRBJ1-5; TRBD1 might be the D (6 bases). Between the trimmed V and J ends, which lost 6 bases and 1 base, there was a span of 13 bases. The CDR3 loop spans 15 amino acids. The germline gives CDR1 SNHLY, CDR2 FYNNEI. CDR3 protein: CASRGDTFSNQPQHF. In DNA form, the CDR3 reads TGTGCCAGCAGGGGGGACACTTTCAGCAATCAGCCCCAGCATTTT.

This chain connects TRBV5-5 to TRBJ2-5, with D unclear. Germline-derived CDR1 and CDR2 are SGHKS and YYEKEE (reference sequence). The CDR3 runs 14 residues. The V end was cut by 1 base, the J end by 3 bases, with 10 bases between. In nucleotides, the CDR3 is TGTGCCAGCAGCTTGAGTACTAACAAAGAGACCCAGTACTTC. Translating it yields CASSLSTNKETQYF. The full variable domain, completed using reference TRBV5-5 and TRBJ2-5, is DAGVTQSPTHLIKTRGQQVTLRCSPISGHKSVSWYQQVLGQGPQFIFQYYEKEERGRGNFPDRFSARQFPNYSSELNVNALLLGDSALYLCASSLSTNKETQYFGPGTRLLVL.

This sequence joins TRBV7-2 and TRBJ2-5; TRBD1 matches 9 bases. J gave up 5 bases and V 4 bases, and 8 bases lay outside the gene matches. Looked up from germline, CDR1 is SGHTA and CDR2 is FQGNSA. This CDR3 is built from 15 residues. CDR3 loop: CASSSTRDRVETQYF. DNA for the CDR3: TGTGCCAGCAGCTCAACCCGGGACAGGGTGGAGACCCAGTACTTC.

The V and J genes are TRBV10-3 and TRBJ1-3; TRBD1 matches 10 bases. This CDR3 is 17 amino acids long. Trimming took 2 bases from V and 0 from J; bases not matched to a gene: 4. Germline V gene data show CDR1 as ENHRY and CDR2 as SYGVKD. Here the CDR3 DNA reads TGTGCCATCAGTGAGGGGACAGGGGTGAACTCTGGAAACACCATATATTTT. Encoded protein: CAISEGTGVNSGNTIYF.

The rearrangement links TRBV11-2 to TRBJ2-1; a weak D match, TRBD1 (8 bases). Germline lookup yields CDR1 SGHAT and CDR2 FQNNGV. CDR3 length: 14 amino acids. Trimming left V 6 bases short and J 6 bases short, with 15 bases between. DNA for the CDR3: TGTGCCAGCAGTGCACAGGGGGGGGTCAATGAGCAGTTCTTC. Amino acids: CASSAQGGVNEQFF. Combining the CDR3 with reference TRBV11-2 and TRBJ2-1 gives the whole variable domain EAGVAQSPRYKIIEKRQSVAFWCNPISGHATLYWYQQILGQGPKLLIQFQNNGVVDDSQLPKDRFSAERLKGVDSTLKIQPAKLEDSAVYLCASSAQGGVNEQFFGPGTRLTVL.

The V gene is TRBV15, the J gene TRBJ2-1; TRBD2 matches at 9 bases. Germline loops: CDR1 LNHNV, CDR2 YYDKDF (reference sequence). The V segment lost 2 bases and the J segment 4 bases; nucleotides outside the gene matches: 18. CDR3 length: 20 amino acids. This chain's CDR3 is CATSRPTGLAQEGFYNEQFF. The CDR3 DNA sequence: TGTGCCACCAGCAGACCTACGGGACTAGCCCAGGAGGGGTTTTACAATGAGCAGTTCTTC.

The chain has TRBV25-1 and TRBJ2-5; 7 nucleotides match TRBD1. The J segment lost 1 base and the V segment lost 5 bases, leaving 7 bases of the junction unmatched. Germline assignment: CDR1 MGHDK and CDR2 SYGVNS. There are 15 residues in the CDR3. DNA of the CDR3: TGTGCCAGCAGTCCACAGACAGGGCCCCAAGAGACCCAGTACTTC. This translates into CASSPQTGPQETQYF.

This clone has just a few counts. This chain uses TRBV24-1 with TRBJ2-5; 12 bases match TRBD2. The germline CDR1 and CDR2 sequences are KGHDR and SFDVKD. V dropped 10 bases and J dropped 5; count of bases not matched to a gene: 10. This CDR3 spans 15 amino acids. The CDR3: CATGLAGSKGETQYF. CDR3 nucleotides: TGTGCCACGGGACTAGCGGGTTCCAAAGGGGAGACCCAGTACTTC.

CDR3 in DNA: TGTGCCAGCAGACAACAGGGATCTCAGCCCCAGCATTTT. Its protein product is CASRQQGSQPQHF. The rearrangement uses TRBV27 and TRBJ1-5; D may be TRBD1 (6 bases). Germline V gives CDR1 MNHEY, CDR2 SMNVEV (reference sequence). The CDR3 runs to 13 residues. Deletions cut 6 bases from V and 6 bases from J, with 12 bases between.

This clone was seen only once. The genes are TRBV7-2 and TRBJ1-5, with 10 bases lining up with TRBD1. The J segment lost 5 bases and the V segment lost 4 bases, leaving 11 bases of the junction unmatched. Germline CDR1 and CDR2: SGHTA and FQGNSA. This CDR3 is 17 amino acids long. CDR3 in amino acids: CASSSRQGASRDQPQHF. The CDR3, as DNA: TGTGCCAGCAGCTCACGACAGGGGGCGTCTCGCGATCAGCCCCAGCATTTT.